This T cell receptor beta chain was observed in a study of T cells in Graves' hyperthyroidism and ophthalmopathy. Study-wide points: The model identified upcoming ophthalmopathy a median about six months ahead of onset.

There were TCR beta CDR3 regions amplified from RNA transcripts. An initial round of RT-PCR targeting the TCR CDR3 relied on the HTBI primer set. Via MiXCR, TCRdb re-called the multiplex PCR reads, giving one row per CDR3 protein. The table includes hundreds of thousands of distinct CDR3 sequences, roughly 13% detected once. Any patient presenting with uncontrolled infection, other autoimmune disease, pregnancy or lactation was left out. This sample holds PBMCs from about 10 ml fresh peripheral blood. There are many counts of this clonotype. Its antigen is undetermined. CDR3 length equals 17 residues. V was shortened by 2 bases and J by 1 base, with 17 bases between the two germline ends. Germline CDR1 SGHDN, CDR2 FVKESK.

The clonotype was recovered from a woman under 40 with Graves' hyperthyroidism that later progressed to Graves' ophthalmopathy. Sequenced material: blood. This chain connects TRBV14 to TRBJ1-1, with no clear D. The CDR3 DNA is TGTGCCAGCAGCCAAAAGAGTAGTGGTCAGCCGAACACTGAAGCTTTCTTT. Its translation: CASSQKSSGQPNTEAFF. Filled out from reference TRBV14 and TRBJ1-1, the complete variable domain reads EAGVTQFPSHSVIEKGQTVTLRCDPISGHDNLYWYRRVMGKEIKFLLHFVKESKQDESGMPNNRFLAERTGGTYSTLKVQPAELEDSGVYFCASSQKSSGQPNTEAFFGQGTRLTVV.